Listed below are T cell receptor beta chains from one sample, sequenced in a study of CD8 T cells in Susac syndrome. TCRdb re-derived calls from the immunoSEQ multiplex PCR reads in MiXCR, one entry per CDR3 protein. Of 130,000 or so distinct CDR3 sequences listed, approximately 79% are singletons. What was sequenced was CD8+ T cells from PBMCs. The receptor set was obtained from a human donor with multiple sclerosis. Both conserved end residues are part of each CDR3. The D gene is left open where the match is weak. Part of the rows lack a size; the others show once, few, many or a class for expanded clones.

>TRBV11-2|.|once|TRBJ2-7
CASSLGTSGYYEQYF
TGTGCCAGCAGCTTAGGTACGTCGGGGTACTACGAGCAGTACTTC
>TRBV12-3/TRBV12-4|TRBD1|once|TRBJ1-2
CASISGGFLGGYTF
TGTGCCAGCATTTCAGGGGGCTTCCTTGGTGGCTACACCTTC
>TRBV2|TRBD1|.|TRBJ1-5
CASGIPGQADQPQHF
TGTGCCAGCGGAATTCCGGGACAGGCCGACCAGCCCCAGCATTTT
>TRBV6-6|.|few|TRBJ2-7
CASSYSEGVYEQYF
TGTGCCAGCAGTTACTCGGAGGGGGTCTACGAGCAGTACTTC
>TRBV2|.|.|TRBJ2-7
CASSEGQRNEQYF
TGTGCCAGCAGTGAAGGCCAGAGGAACGAGCAGTACTTC
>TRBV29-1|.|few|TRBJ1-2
CSVGPTNYGYTF
TGCAGCGTCGGACCGACTAACTATGGCTACACCTTC
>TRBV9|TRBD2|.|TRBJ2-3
CASSGNLAGGLSDTQYF
TGTGCCAGCAGCGGAAATCTAGCGGGAGGGCTCTCAGATACGCAGTATTTT
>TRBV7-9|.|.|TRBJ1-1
CASSNYRDPNTEAFF
TGTGCCAGCAGCAACTACCGGGACCCGAACACTGAAGCTTTCTTT
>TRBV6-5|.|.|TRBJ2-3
CASSYSIRSLRLDTQYF
TGTGCCAGCAGTTACTCGATACGGAGCTTGCGGCTAGATACGCAGTATTTT
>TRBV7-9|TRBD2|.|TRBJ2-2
CASGDYYTGELFF
TGTGCCAGCGGGGACTATTACACCGGGGAGCTGTTTTTT
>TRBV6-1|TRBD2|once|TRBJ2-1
CASSPGLAGTTNNEQFF
TGTGCCAGCAGCCCCGGACTAGCGGGAACCACGAACAATGAGCAGTTCTTC
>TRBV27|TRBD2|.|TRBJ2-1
CASNPSGSSYNEQFF
TGTGCCAGCAATCCTAGCGGCTCCTCCTACAATGAGCAGTTCTTC
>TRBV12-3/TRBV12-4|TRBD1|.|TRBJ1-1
CASSPITGGTEAFF
TGTGCCAGCAGTCCAATCACAGGGGGCACTGAAGCTTTCTTT
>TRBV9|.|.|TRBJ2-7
CASSVDDGDEQYF
TGTGCCAGCAGCGTAGATGACGGAGACGAGCAGTACTTC
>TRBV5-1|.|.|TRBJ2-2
CASSFVTENTGELFF
TGCGCCAGCAGCTTTGTGACAGAGAACACCGGGGAGCTGTTTTTT
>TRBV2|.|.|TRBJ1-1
CASSVTGKTEAFF
TGTGCCAGCAGTGTAACAGGGAAAACTGAAGCTTTCTTT
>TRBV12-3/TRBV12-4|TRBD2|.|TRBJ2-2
CASSATKTSSSDGTGELFF
TGTGCCAGCAGTGCTACTAAGACTAGCAGCTCCGACGGGACCGGGGAGCTGTTTTTT
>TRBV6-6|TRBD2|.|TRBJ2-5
CASGLLAGGRETQYF
TGTGCTAGCGGACTACTAGCGGGGGGGCGAGAGACCCAGTACTTC
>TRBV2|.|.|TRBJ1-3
CASSEGQTGRSGNTIYF
TGTGCCAGCAGTGAAGGGCAGACAGGACGCTCTGGAAACACCATATATTTT
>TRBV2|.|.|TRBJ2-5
CASIRLSPETQYF
TGTGCCAGCATCCGGCTCTCTCCTGAGACCCAGTACTTC
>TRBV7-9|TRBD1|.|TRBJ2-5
CASIPQGEETQYF
TGTGCCAGCATCCCCCAGGGGGAAGAGACCCAGTACTTC
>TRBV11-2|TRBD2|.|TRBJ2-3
CASSLETAGWLKSVTDTQYF
TGTGCCAGCAGCTTAGAAACAGCGGGATGGTTGAAGAGTGTCACAGATACGCAGTATTTT
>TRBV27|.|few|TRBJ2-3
CASRSTVGEDSQNTDTQYF
TGTGCCAGCAGGAGCACAGTAGGGGAGGATAGCCAAAACACAGATACGCAGTATTTT
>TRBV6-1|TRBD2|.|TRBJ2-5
CASRRLAGGPEETQYF
TGTGCCAGCAGGAGGCTAGCGGGGGGCCCCGAAGAGACCCAGTACTTC
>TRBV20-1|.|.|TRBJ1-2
CSALSGIGGYTF
TGCAGTGCACTCTCAGGGATCGGAGGCTACACCTTC
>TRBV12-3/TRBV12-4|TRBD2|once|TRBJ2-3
CASSYTSGASTDTQYF
TGTGCCAGCAGTTACACTAGCGGGGCTAGCACAGATACGCAGTATTTT
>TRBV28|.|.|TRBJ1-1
CASSLAGDGAEAFF
TGTGCCAGCAGTTTGGCGGGGGACGGTGCTGAAGCTTTCTTT
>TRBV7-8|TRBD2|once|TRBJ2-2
CASSLARTSGAGELFF
TGTGCCAGCAGCTTAGCGAGGACTAGCGGGGCCGGGGAGCTGTTTTTT
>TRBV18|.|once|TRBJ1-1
CASSPSQLLGDTEAFF
TGTGCCAGCTCACCATCACAGCTCTTGGGGGACACTGAAGCTTTCTTT
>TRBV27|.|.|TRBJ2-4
CASRQTPGFIQYF
TGTGCCAGCAGGCAAACACCAGGTTTTATTCAGTACTTC
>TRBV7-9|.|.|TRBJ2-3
CASTPIGISTDTQYF
TGTGCCAGCACCCCAATTGGCATTAGCACAGATACGCAGTATTTT
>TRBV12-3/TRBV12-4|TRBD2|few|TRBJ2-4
CASSPGLVYNIQYF
TGTGCCAGCAGTCCGGGACTAGTTTATAACATTCAGTACTTC
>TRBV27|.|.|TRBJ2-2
CASSFYWGTGELFF
TGTGCCAGCAGTTTCTATTGGGGGACCGGGGAGCTGTTTTTT
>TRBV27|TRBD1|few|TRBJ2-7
CASSLSSGTGTYEQYF
TGTGCCAGCAGTTTATCCTCCGGGACAGGGACCTACGAGCAGTACTTC
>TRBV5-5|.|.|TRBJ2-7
CASTEKDVVYEQYF
TGTGCCAGCACGGAAAAGGACGTTGTTTACGAGCAGTACTTC
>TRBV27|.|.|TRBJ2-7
CASSFSLAYEQYF
TGTGCCAGCAGTTTTTCATTGGCCTACGAGCAGTACTTC
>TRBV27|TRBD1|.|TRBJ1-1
CASSFTGGYTEAFF
TGTGCCAGCAGTTTTACAGGGGGGTACACTGAAGCTTTCTTT
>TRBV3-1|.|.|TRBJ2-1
CASSQAIAYNEQFF
TGTGCCAGCAGCCAAGCGATAGCCTACAATGAGCAGTTCTTC
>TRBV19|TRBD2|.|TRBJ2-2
CASTSWASGSTGELFF
TGTGCCAGTACCTCCTGGGCTAGCGGGAGTACCGGGGAGCTGTTTTTT
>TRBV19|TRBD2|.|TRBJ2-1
CASSPTRGGYNEQFF
TGTGCCAGTAGTCCAACGCGGGGGGGATACAATGAGCAGTTCTTC
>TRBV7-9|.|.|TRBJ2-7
CASSFLSGGYEQYF
TGTGCCAGCAGCTTCCTCTCCGGCGGGTACGAGCAGTACTTC
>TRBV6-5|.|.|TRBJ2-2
CASSYSVRAGELFF
TGTGCCAGCAGTTACTCGGTCCGGGCCGGGGAGCTGTTTTTT
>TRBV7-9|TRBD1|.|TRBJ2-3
CASSSTRDRGRTDTQYF
TGTGCCAGCAGCTCCACACGGGACAGGGGTCGGACAGATACGCAGTATTTT
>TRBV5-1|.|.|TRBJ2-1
CASTWGEREFF
TGCGCCAGCACCTGGGGGGAGAGGGAGTTCTTC
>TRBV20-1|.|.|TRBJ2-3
CSARQASDSSTDTQYF
TGCAGTGCTAGACAGGCCTCGGACTCTAGCACAGATACGCAGTATTTT
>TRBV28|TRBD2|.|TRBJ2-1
CASSLYSLAGGDPPDNEQFF
TGTGCCAGCAGTTTATACTCGCTAGCGGGGGGCGACCCTCCCGACAATGAGCAGTTCTTC
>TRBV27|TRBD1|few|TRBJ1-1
CASTLTGGGTEAFF
TGTGCCAGCACTTTGACAGGGGGTGGCACTGAAGCTTTCTTT
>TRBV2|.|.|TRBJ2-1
CASSEMVGLSNEQFF
TGTGCCAGCAGTGAAATGGTGGGACTCTCTAATGAGCAGTTCTTC
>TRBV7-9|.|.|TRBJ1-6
CASSPFGPDSPLHF
TGTGCCAGCAGCCCATTCGGACCCGATTCACCCCTCCACTTT
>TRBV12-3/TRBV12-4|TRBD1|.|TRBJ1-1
CASRDRGGTEAFF
TGTGCCAGCAGGGACAGGGGCGGCACTGAAGCTTTCTTT
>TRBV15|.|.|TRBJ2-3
CATSRVGNTQYF
TGTGCCACCAGCAGAGTAGGGAATACGCAGTATTTT
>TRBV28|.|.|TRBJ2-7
CASSPFRPDRKDSYEQYF
TGTGCCAGCAGTCCATTCCGCCCCGACAGGAAAGACTCCTACGAGCAGTACTTC
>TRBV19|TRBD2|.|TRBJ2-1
CASSWGSGVNEQFF
TGTGCCAGTAGTTGGGGAAGCGGGGTTAATGAGCAGTTCTTC
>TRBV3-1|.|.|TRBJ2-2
CASSLREGNTGELFF
TGTGCCAGCAGCCTTCGTGAGGGAAACACCGGGGAGCTGTTTTTT